This T cell receptor (beta chain) was captured by sequencing in a study of blood T cells in healthy people across ages. A J-beta primer mix and a sample-barcoded 5' primer were used in a second PCR of about 7 to 11 cycles. TCRdb reanalysed the 5' RACE reads using MiXCR and keeps one entry per CDR3 protein. Of under 850,000 distinct CDR3 sequences in the sample, around 36% are singletons; the top ten hold 13%. This CDR3 contains 15 residues. Germline CDR1 is SGHVS and CDR2 is FNYEAQ. This clonotype was recorded a few times. The sequencing sample was made of blood. The receptor's source is a man younger than 35 in good health. This chain links TRBV7-6 with TRBJ2-7, with D unresolved. With the DNA end fitting TRBJ2-5 better, the J assignment may be wrong. As DNA, the CDR3 is TGTGCCAGCAGCTTAGGGGCGAGTTCCAAAGGGACCCAGTACTTC. Translated: CASSLGASSKGTQYF.